Following are 9 T cell receptor beta chains from one sample sequenced in a study of T cell repertoires in cytomegalovirus infection. TCRdb independently ran MiXCR on the reads; one entry per CDR3 protein. The table includes 650,000 to 900,000 distinct CDR3 sequences, about 31% detected once. No antigen has been assigned to these receptors. The material sequenced was cultured CD8+ T cells from PBMCs, taken from culture after CMV antigen stimulation. These receptors were taken from a human donor in good health (CMV status not recorded). Some clones in this sample may be carry-over from other donors' samples.

This clonotype was observed a handful of times. V is TRBV6-1 and J is TRBJ1-2; TRBD1 might be the D (5 bases). V shed 5 bases and J shed 4 bases, with 26 bases lying between them. The CDR3 is made up of 18 amino acids. Per germline, CDR1 MNHNS and CDR2 SASEGT. CDR3 coding DNA: TGTGCCAGCAGTCAGTTTGGGGGGGATAGCAGTCGGGTCTATGGCTACACCTTC. It specifies CASSQFGGDSSRVYGYTF.

This clonotype was found a few times. The chain employs TRBV6-2 or TRBV6-3 and TRBJ2-1, with 9 bases matching TRBD1. The V and J ends lost 1 base and 5 bases, in that order; junction bases with no gene match: 3. The CDR3 length is 15 residues. The germline V gene has CDR1 MNHEY and CDR2 SVGEGT. CDR3: CASSYWTGEDNEQFF. The CDR3 DNA sequence: TGTGCCAGCAGTTACTGGACAGGGGAGGACAATGAGCAGTTCTTC.

The chain combines TRBV7-6 with TRBJ2-7; D call uncertain. Germline values: CDR1 SGHVS, CDR2 FNYEAQ. There are 13 residues in the CDR3. Trimming pared 0 bases from V and 3 bases from J, leaving 6 bases between. CDR3 residues: CASSLAKNYEQYV. CDR3 DNA: TGTGCCAGCAGCTTAGCGAAAAACTACGAGCAGTACGTC.

This clonotype was seen only a few times. V is TRBV27 and J is TRBJ1-2, with TRBD1 as a possible D gene (5 bases). V lost 3 bases and J lost 1, with 9 bases in between. Looked up from germline, CDR1 is MNHEY and CDR2 is SMNVEV (reference sequence). The CDR3 loop spans 14 amino acids. CDR3 DNA: TGTGCCAGCAGTTTCACAGGTCATAACTATGGCTACACCTTC. Its translation is CASSFTGHNYGYTF.

This clonotype was detected many times. The rearrangement joins TRBV7-2 to TRBJ2-7; perhaps TRBD2 as D (5 bases). The germline gives CDR1 SGHTA, CDR2 FQGNSA. This CDR3 is built from 14 residues. V was pared by 3 bases and J by 5 bases, with 14 bases between. CDR3: CASSFSLLADEQYF. CDR3 bases: TGTGCCAGCAGCTTTAGCCTCCTAGCCGACGAGCAGTACTTC.

This clonotype was picked up a small number of times. The chain joins TRBV7-6 to TRBJ2-1; no firm D call. Trimming shortened V by 3 bases and J by 10 bases, and 13 bases separated the two germline ends. CDR3 length: 13 amino acids. From germline, CDR1 is SGHVS and CDR2 FNYEAQ. CDR3 DNA sequence: TGTGCCAGCAGCTTTACTCCGAGTCGCGAGCAGTTCTTC. It translates to CASSFTPSREQFF.

The chain has TRBV7-2 and TRBJ1-5; D possibly corresponds to TRBD1 (6 bases). CDR1 is SGHTA and CDR2 is FQGNSA in the germline V gene. The germline V and J ends were trimmed by 2 bases and 8 bases, with 13 bases remaining between them. This CDR3 is built from 14 residues. The CDR3 spells CASSLIGGWEPQHF. For the CDR3, the DNA is TGTGCCAGCAGCTTAATTGGGGGCTGGGAGCCCCAGCATTTT.

This sequence joins TRBV27 and TRBJ1-1, with D tentatively TRBD1 (6 bases). There are 16 residues in the CDR3. The germline V gene has CDR1 MNHEY and CDR2 SMNVEV (reference sequence). With 0 bases removed from V and 7 bases from J, the gap between germline ends came to 18 bases. The DNA for the CDR3 is TGTGCCAGCAGTTTATCGTATTATATGAGGGGGAATGAAGCTTTCTTT. Its protein is CASSLSYYMRGNEAFF.

This clonotype has more than one count but fewer than ten. This chain links TRBV15 with TRBJ2-5; 8 bases match TRBD2. CDR1 LNHNV and CDR2 YYDKDF come from the germline V gene (reference sequence). The CDR3 covers 18 residues. The junction had 17 bases not matched to a gene; V was cut back by 3 bases and J by 5 bases. CDR3 coding DNA: TGTGCCACCAGCAGGGTACTAGCGGCCTTAGGCAATGGGGAGACCCAGTACTTC. Translation: CATSRVLAALGNGETQYF.